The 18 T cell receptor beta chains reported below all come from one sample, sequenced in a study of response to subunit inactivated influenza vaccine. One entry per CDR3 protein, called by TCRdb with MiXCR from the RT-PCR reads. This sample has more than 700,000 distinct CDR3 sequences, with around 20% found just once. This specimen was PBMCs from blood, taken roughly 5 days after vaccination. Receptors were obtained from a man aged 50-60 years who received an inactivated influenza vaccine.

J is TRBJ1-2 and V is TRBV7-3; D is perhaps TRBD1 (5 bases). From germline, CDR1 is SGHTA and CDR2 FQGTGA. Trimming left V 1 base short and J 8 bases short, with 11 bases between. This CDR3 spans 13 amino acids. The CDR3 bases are TGTGCCAGCAGCTTAATGGGGGGTCGAGGCTACACCTTC. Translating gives CASSLMGGRGYTF.

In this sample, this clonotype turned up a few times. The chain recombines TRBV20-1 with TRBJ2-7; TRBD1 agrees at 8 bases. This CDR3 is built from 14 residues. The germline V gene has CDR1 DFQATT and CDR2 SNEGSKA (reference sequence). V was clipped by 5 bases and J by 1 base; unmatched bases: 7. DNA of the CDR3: TGCAGTGCTTCCCGACAGGGGCGGTCCTACGAGCAGTACTTC. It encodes CSASRQGRSYEQYF.

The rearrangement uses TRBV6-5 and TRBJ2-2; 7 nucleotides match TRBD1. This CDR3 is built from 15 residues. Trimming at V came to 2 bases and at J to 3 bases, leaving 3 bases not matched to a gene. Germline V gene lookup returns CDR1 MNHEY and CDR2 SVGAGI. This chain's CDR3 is CASSYPGQHTGELFF. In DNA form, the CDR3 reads TGTGCCAGCAGTTACCCGGGACAGCACACCGGGGAGCTGTTTTTT.

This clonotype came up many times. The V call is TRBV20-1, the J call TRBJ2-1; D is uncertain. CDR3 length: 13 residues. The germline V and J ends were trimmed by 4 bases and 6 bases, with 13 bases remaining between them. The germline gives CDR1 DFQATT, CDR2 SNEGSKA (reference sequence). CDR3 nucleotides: TGCAGTGCTAAAGGCCCCACCGCCAATGAGCAGTTCTTC. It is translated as CSAKGPTANEQFF.

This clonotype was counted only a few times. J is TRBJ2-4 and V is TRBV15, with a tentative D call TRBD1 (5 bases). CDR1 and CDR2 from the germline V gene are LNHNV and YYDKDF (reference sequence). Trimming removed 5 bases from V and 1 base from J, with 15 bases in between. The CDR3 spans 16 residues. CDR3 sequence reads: CATSPRGAQAKNIQYF. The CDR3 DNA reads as TGTGCCACCAGCCCTAGGGGTGCACAGGCCAAAAACATTCAGTACTTC.

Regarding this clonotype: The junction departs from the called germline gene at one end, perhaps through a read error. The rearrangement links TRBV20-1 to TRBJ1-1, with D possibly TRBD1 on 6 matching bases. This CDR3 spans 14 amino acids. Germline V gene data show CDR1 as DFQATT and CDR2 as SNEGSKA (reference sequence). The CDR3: CSAREGGAGVGAIF. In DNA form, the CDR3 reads TGCAGTGCTAGAGAAGGAGGGGCAGGGGTAGGGGCTATCTTT.

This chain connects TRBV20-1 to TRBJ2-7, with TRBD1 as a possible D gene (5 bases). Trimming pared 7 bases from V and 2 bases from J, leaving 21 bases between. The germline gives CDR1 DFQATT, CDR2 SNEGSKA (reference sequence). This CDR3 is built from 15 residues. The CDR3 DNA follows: TGCAGTGTTAAGGGGAAGGGCCGGAGTCCCTACGAGCAGTACTTC. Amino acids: CSVKGKGRSPYEQYF.

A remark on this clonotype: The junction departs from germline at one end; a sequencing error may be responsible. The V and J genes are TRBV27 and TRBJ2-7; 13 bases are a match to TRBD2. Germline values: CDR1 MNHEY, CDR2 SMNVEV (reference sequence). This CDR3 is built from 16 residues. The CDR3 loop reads CASSLSLAGGSFEQYF. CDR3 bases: TGTGCCAGCAGTTTATCACTAGCGGGGGGGTCCTTCGAGCAGTACTTC.

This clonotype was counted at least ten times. The CDR3 DNA reads TGTGCCAGCAGTTTATGGGTAGGCAATGAGCAGTTCTTC. This sequence encodes CASSLWVGNEQFF. The rearrangement joins TRBV27 to TRBJ2-1, with D uncertain. The germline gives CDR1 MNHEY, CDR2 SMNVEV (reference sequence). This CDR3 is 13 amino acids long. The germline V and J ends were trimmed by 1 base and 6 bases, with 7 bases remaining between them.

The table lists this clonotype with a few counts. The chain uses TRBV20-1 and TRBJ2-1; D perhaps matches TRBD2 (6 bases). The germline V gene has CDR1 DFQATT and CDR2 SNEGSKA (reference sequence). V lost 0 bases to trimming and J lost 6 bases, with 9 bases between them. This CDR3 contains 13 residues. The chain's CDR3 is CSARETTSNEQFF. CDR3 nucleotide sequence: TGCAGTGCTAGAGAAACGACTAGCAATGAGCAGTTCTTC.

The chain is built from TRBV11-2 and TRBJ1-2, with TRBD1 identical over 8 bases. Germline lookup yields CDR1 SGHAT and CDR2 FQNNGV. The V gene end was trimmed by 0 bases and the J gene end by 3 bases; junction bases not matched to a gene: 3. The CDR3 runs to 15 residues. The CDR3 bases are TGTGCCAGCAGCTTAGACCAGACAGGGGACTATGGCTACACCTTC. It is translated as CASSLDQTGDYGYTF.

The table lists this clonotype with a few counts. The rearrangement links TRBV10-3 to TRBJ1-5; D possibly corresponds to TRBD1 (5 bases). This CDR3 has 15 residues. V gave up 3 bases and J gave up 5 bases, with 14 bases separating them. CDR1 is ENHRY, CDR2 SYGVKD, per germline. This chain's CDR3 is CAISERQNVDQPQHF. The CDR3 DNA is TGTGCCATCAGTGAACGACAGAACGTCGATCAGCCCCAGCATTTT.

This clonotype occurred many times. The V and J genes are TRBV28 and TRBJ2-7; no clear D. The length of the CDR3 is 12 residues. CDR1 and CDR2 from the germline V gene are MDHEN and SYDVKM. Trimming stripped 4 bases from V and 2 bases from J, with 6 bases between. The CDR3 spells CASSYPAYEQYF. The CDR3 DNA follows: TGTGCCAGCAGTTACCCAGCCTACGAGCAGTACTTC.

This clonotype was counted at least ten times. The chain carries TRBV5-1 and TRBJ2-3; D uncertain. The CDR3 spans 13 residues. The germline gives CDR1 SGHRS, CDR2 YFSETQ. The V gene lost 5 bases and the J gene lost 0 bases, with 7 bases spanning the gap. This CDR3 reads CASRTTSTDTQYF. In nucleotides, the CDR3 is TGCGCCAGCAGGACGACTAGCACAGATACGCAGTATTTT.

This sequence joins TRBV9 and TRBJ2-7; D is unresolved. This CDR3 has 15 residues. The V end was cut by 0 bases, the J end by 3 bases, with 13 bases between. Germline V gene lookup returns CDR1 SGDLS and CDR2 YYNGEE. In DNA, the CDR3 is TGTGCCAGCAGCGTAGGTCAGCGCGGATACTACGAGCAGTACTTC. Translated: CASSVGQRGYYEQYF. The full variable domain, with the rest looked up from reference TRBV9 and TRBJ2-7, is DSGVTQTPKHLITATGQRVTLRCSPRSGDLSVYWYQQSLDQGLQFLIQYYNGEERAKGNILERFSAQQFPDLHSELNLSSLELGDSALYFCASSVGQRGYYEQYFGPGTRLTVT.

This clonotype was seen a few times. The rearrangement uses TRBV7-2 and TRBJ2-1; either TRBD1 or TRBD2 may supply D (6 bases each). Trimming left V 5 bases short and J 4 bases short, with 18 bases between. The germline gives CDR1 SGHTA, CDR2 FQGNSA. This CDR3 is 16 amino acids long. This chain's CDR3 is CASSPPGAHVYNEQFF. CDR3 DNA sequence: TGTGCCAGCAGCCCTCCGGGGGCCCACGTATACAATGAGCAGTTCTTC.

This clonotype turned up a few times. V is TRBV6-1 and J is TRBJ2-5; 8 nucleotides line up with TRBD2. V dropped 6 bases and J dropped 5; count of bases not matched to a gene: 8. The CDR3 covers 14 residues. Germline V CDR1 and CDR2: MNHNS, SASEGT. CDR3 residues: CASRGTRLGETQYF. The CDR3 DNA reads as TGTGCCAGCAGGGGGACTAGGCTAGGCGAGACCCAGTACTTC.

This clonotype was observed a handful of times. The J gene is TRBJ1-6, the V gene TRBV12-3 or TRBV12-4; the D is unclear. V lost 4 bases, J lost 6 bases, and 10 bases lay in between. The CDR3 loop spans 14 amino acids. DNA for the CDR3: TGTGCCAGCAGTTCCCCAGTAAGTAATTCACCCCTCCACTTT. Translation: CASSSPVSNSPLHF.